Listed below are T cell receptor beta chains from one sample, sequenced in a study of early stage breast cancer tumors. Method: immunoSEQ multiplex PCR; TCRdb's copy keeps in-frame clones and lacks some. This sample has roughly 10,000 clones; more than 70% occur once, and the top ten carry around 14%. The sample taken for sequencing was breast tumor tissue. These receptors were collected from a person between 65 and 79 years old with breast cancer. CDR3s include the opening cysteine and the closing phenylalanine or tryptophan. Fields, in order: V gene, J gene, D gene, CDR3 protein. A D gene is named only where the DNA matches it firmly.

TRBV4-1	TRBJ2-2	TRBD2	CASSQGLAGDGGELFF
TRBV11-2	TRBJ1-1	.	CASSFQRSRSEAFF
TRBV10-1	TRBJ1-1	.	CASSVDQGTEAFF
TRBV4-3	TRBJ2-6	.	CASSQDRESGANVLTF
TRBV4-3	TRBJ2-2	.	CASSKAPPEPGELFF
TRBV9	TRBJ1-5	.	CASSVDGSQPQHF
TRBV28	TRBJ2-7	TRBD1	CASSLWGQGSHEQYF
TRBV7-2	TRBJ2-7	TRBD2	CASSWASGGEYEQYF
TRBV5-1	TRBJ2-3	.	CVSSLGGRTDTQYF
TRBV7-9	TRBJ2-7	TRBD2	CASSLGEGGRVF
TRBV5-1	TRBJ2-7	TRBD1	CASSLNTGGNYEQYF
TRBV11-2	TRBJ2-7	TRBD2	CASSREGGGYEQYF
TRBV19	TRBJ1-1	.	CASSIQASNTEAFF
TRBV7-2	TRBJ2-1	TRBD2	CASSLALRGGFQFF
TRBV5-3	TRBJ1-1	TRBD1	CARSLYLGGDTEAFF
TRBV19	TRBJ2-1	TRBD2	CASSMGLATEQFF
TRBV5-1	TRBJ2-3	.	CASSLQAGRRTDTQYF
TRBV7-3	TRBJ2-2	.	CASSFTGPNTGELFF
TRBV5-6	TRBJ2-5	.	CASSFRQTQETQYF
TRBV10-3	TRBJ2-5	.	CATSIGTQETQYF
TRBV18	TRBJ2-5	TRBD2	CASSTNLGLAGGRGKETQYF
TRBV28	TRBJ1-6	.	CASSPPTMTGTDSPLHF
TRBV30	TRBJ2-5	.	CAWSGRQISAQETQYF
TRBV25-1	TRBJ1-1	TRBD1	CASRTLDPGGSAFF
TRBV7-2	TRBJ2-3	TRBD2	CASSPGLAGGSTDTQYF
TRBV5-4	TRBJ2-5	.	CASSLGGAGMGETQYF
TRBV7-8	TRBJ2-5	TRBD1	CASSSLQGVETQYF
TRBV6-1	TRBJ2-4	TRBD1	CASSRGQENIQYF
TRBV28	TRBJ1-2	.	CAIRGALANYGYTF
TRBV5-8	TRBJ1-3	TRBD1	CASSAGQGSGNTIYF
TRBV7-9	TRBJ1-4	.	CASSLQAPNEKLFF
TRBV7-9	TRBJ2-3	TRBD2	CASSYQAGGTDTQYF
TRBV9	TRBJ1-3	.	CASKGERNTIYF
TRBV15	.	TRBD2	CATSRGGGLAGPYEQYF
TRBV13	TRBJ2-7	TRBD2	CASSLVAGGPRSEQYF
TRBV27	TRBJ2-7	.	CASSLAQGPYEQYF
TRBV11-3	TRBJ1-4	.	CASSPKGALNEKLFF
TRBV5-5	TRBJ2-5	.	CASSLPSGTQYF
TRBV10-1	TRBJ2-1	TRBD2	CASSERVASGSPKAYNEQFF
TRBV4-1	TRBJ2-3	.	CASSQDPPNYLPDTQYF
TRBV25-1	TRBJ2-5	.	CASTVEGTQYF
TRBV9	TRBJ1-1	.	CASSVGIDTEAFF
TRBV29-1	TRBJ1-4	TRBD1	CSVEQGAGDEKLFF
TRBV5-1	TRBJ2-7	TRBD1	CASSPLAGGLSYEQYF
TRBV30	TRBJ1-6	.	CAWSGLAGRGKSPLHF
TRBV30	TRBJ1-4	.	CAWSVSGGAEKLFF
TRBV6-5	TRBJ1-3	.	CASSYSASSVGNTIYF
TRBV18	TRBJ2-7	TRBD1	CASSSDRGGEQYF
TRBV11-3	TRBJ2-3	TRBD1	CASSPFWTGATDTQYF
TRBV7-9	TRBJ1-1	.	CASSLGRDAEAFF
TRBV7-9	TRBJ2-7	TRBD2	CASSPKSGGSYEQYF
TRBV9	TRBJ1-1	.	CASSSGGGRTEAFF
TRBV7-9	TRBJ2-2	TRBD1	CASSSPRTRQGAPTGELFF
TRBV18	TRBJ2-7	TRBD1	CASSPPMTGGLYEQYF
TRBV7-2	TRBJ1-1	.	CASSSLDRTEAFF
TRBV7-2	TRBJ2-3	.	CASSLGGLNTDTQYF
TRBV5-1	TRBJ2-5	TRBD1	CASDRGRTETQYF
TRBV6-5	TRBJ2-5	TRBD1	CASSPAAGGGETQYF
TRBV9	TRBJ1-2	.	CASSVGGGNPNYGYTF
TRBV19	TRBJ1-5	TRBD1	CASTRTGVDQPQHF